The clone carrying this TCR beta chain was found many times. From the 5' RACE reads, TCRdb called clonotypes with MiXCR, one entry per CDR3 protein. The sample lists about 100,000 distinct CDR3 sequences; 11% were seen once. This entry belongs to a study of early T cells in non-severe SARS-CoV-2 infection. Trimming left V 6 bases short and J 0 bases short, with 12 bases between. This CDR3 has 15 amino acids. Germline CDR1 is KGHDR and CDR2 is SFDVKD. The clonotype originates from an adult who was a healthcare worker with PCR-confirmed SARS-CoV-2 infection or an uninfected control (not recorded which). The V gene is TRBV24-1, the J gene TRBJ2-3; D unresolved. Sequencing used whole blood. The CDR3 spells CATSTGQLSTDTQYF. The CDR3 DNA reads as TGTGCCACCAGTACCGGGCAGCTGAGCACAGATACGCAGTATTTT.